A single sample is the source of the 18 T cell receptor beta chains below, sequenced in a study of T cells expressing NK-cell markers. TCRdb reprocessed the 5' RACE reads; each CDR3 protein has one entry and no DNA is given. Recorded for this sample: under 500,000 distinct CDR3 sequences. Specimen: blood T cells: a sorted CD56 or NKG2C T cell subset, CD4+ or CD8+ T cells, or bulk PBMC T cells (not recorded which). These receptor sequences come from a woman aged 18 to 75 in good health.

This rearrangement joins TRBV12-3 or TRBV12-4 to TRBJ1-6; the D gene TCRdb calls, TRBD1, cannot be checked with no DNA. This CDR3 comprises 16 residues. This CDR3 is CASSETPRADHSPLHF.

The chain is built from TRBV5-1 and TRBJ2-3; the D gene TCRdb calls, TRBD2, cannot be checked with no DNA. The CDR3 is 16 residues long. Germline-derived CDR1 and CDR2 are SGHRS and YFSETQ. The CDR3 reads CASSSRTSGGTDTQYF. The full variable domain, in which reference TRBV5-1 and TRBJ2-3 provide the parts outside the CDR3, is KAGVTQTPRYLIKTRGQQVTLSCSPISGHRSVSWYQQTPGQGLQFLFEYFSETQRNKGNFPGRFSGRQFSNSRSEMNVSTLELGDSALYLCASSSRTSGGTDTQYFGPGTRLTVL.

V usage is TRBV7-9 and J usage is TRBJ1-1. Germline CDR1 SEHNR, CDR2 FQNEAQ (reference sequence). The CDR3 contains 14 residues. Here the CDR3 reads CASSKTDRNTEAFF.

The V and J genes are TRBV18 and TRBJ2-1; the D call from TCRdb, TRBD2, cannot be confirmed without DNA. Germline V CDR1 and CDR2: KGHSH, LQKENI. This CDR3 has 17 residues. CDR3 region: CASSPPGGLENANEQFF.

CDR3 amino acids: CASSWGRGSGSYNEQFF. This chain connects TRBV5-1 to TRBJ2-1; TCRdb's assignment of TRBD2 cannot be checked, as there is no DNA. Germline CDR1 reads SGHRS; CDR2 reads YFSETQ. The CDR3 sequence is 17 residues long.

The genes are TRBV7-2 and TRBJ2-7. Germline loops: CDR1 SGHTA, CDR2 FQGNSA. The CDR3 totals 13 residues. This CDR3 reads CASSLELGNEQYF.

The chain carries TRBV12-3 or TRBV12-4 and TRBJ1-1; checking the TCRdb D call of TRBD1 is not possible without DNA. The CDR3 has 15 residues. The CDR3 loop reads CASSYLTGGGTEAFF.

The chain has TRBV9 and TRBJ2-1; no DNA is available, so the TRBD1 call from TCRdb remains unchecked. Looked up from germline, CDR1 is SGDLS and CDR2 is YYNGEE. This CDR3 has 13 amino acids. This chain's CDR3 is CASSPDPGAEQFF.

This rearrangement joins TRBV7-8 to TRBJ1-4; TCRdb indicates TRBD1, and absent DNA this call remains unverified. The CDR3 spans 15 residues. CDR1 and CDR2 from the germline V gene are SGHVS and FQNEAQ. The CDR3 protein is CASSDQGDPNEKLFF.

V is TRBV14 and J is TRBJ2-1; the TRBD1 assignment by TCRdb is unverifiable without DNA. This CDR3 is 13 amino acids long. Germline-derived CDR1 and CDR2 are SGHDN and FVKESK. CDR3 region: CASSQLQVAEQFF.

The genes are TRBV7-2 and TRBJ1-6; TCRdb lists TRBD1, though no DNA is available to test this call. The CDR3 runs to 15 residues. Germline V gives CDR1 SGHTA, CDR2 FQGNSA. Here the CDR3 reads CASSQGGTLNSPLHF.

The chain carries TRBV30 and TRBJ2-1; absent DNA, TCRdb's TRBD2 call cannot be checked. Germline CDR1 and CDR2: GTSNPN and SVGIG (reference sequence). This CDR3 is built from 13 residues. The CDR3 sequence is CAWSVSGAREQFF.

This chain links TRBV6-5 with TRBJ2-4; TCRdb's D gene call, TRBD1, goes unchecked for lack of DNA. CDR3 length: 11 residues. Germline assignment: CDR1 MNHEY and CDR2 SVGAGI. The CDR3 reads CASSFGGIQYF.

The rearrangement links TRBV11-1 to TRBJ1-6; the D call of TRBD1 rests on TCRdb alone, since no DNA is present to check it. This CDR3 contains 18 residues. Germline CDR1 SGHAT, CDR2 FQDESV (reference sequence). The CDR3 loop is CASSKTGGRTGINSPLHF.

J is TRBJ2-5 and V is TRBV10-3; TCRdb calls TRBD1, which cannot be checked without DNA. The CDR3 covers 13 residues. Germline V CDR1 and CDR2: ENHRY, SYGVKD. This CDR3 reads CATGPGRQETQYF.

The rearrangement joins TRBV12-3 or TRBV12-4 to TRBJ2-2; TCRdb selects TRBD1, and the lack of DNA leaves this call unchecked. The CDR3 totals 14 residues. CDR3: CASIGGGNTGELFF.

V is TRBV3-1 and J is TRBJ1-2. Germline CDR1 reads LGHDT; CDR2 reads YNNKEL (reference sequence). The CDR3 is 12 residues long. CDR3 region: CASSQGLSGYTF.

The chain combines TRBV7-9 with TRBJ1-5; TCRdb indicates TRBD1, and absent DNA this call remains unverified. Germline CDR1 reads SEHNR; CDR2 reads FQNEAQ (reference sequence). CDR3 length: 16 residues. CDR3 amino acids: CASSPSDRVGNQPQHF.